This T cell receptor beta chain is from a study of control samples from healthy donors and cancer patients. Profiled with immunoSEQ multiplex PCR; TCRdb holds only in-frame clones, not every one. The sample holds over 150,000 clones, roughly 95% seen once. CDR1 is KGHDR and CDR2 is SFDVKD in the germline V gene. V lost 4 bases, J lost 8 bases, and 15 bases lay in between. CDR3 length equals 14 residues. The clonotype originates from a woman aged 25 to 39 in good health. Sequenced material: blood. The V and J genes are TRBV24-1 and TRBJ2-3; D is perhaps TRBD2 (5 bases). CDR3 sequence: CATSDPSRGLTQYF. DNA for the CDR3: TGTGCCACCAGTGACCCTAGCAGAGGGCTTACGCAGTATTTT.